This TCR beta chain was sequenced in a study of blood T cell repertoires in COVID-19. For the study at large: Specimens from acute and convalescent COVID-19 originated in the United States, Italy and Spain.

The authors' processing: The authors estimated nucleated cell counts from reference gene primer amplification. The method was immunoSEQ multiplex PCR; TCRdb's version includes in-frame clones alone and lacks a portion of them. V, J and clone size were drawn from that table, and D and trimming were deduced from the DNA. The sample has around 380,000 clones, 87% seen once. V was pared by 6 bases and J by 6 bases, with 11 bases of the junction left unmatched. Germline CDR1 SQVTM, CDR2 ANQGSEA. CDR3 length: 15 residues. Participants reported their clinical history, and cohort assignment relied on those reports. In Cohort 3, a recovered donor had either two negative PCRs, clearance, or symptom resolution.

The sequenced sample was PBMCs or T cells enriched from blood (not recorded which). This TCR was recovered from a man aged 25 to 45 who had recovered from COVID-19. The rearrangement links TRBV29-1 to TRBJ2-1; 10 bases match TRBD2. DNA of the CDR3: TGCAGCGTAGCTAGGAGCGGGGGGGCCGGCAATGAGCAGTTCTTC. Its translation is CSVARSGGAGNEQFF.